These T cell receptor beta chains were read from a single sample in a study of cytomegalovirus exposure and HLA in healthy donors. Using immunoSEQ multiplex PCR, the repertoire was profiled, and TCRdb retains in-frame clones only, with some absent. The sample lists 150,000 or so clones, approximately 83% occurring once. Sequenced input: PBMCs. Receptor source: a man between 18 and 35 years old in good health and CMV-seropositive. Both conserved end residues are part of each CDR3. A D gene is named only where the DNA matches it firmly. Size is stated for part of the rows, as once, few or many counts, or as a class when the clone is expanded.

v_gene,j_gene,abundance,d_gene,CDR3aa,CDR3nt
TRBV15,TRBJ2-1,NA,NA,CATSRPGGNNEQFF,TGTGCCACCAGCAGACCAGGGGGGAACAATGAGCAGTTCTTC
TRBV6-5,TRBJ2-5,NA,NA,CASSYSRGQETQYF,TGTGCCAGCAGTTACTCTAGGGGTCAAGAGACCCAGTACTTC
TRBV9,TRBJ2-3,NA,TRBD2,CASSAPGGGTDTQYF,TGTGCCAGCAGCGCCCCAGGCGGGGGGACAGATACGCAGTATTTT
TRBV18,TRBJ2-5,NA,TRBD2,CASSPRVGGEETQYF,TGTGCCAGCTCACCACGCGTCGGGGGGGAAGAGACCCAGTACTTC
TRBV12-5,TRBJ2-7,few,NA,CASGLAPGRGLQLPTYEQYF,TGTGCTAGTGGTTTGGCCCCGGGAAGGGGACTTCAGTTACCTACCTACGAGCAGTACTTC
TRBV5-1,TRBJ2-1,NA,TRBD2,CASSPGLAGGNEQFF,TGCGCCAGCAGCCCGGGACTAGCGGGGGGTAATGAGCAGTTCTTC
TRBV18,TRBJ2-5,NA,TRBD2,CASSPPGGGETQYF,TGTGCCAGCTCACCCCCGGGAGGCGGGGAGACCCAGTACTTC
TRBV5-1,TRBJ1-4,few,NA,CASSLAGNEKLFF,TGCGCCAGCAGCTTGGCGGGGAATGAAAAACTGTTTTTT
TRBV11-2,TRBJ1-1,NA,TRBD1,CASSLVSGFDRVSTEAFF,TGTGCCAGCAGCTTAGTCTCAGGTTTCGACAGGGTATCTACTGAAGCTTTCTTT
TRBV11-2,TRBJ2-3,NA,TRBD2,CASSRATSGGYSTDTQYF,TGTGCCAGCAGCAGAGCCACTAGCGGGGGATACAGCACAGATACGCAGTATTTT
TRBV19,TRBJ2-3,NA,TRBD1,CASSRTGIGDTQYF,TGTGCCAGTAGTAGGACAGGGATTGGAGATACGCAGTATTTT
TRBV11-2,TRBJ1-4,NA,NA,CASSLAASEGSKLFF,TGTGCCAGCAGCTTAGCGGCCAGCGAAGGATCAAAACTGTTTTTT
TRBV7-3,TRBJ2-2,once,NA,CASSLDISRELFF,TGTGCCAGCAGCTTAGATATTAGTCGAGAGCTGTTTTTT
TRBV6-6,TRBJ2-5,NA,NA,CASSYGRSETQYF,TGTGCCAGCAGTTATGGGAGGAGTGAGACCCAGTACTTC
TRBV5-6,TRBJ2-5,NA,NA,CASSLDRFEETQYF,TGTGCCAGCAGCTTGGACAGATTTGAAGAGACCCAGTACTTC
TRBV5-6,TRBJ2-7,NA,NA,CASSLGQGSSYEQYF,TGTGCCAGCAGCTTAGGGCAGGGCAGCTCCTACGAGCAGTACTTC
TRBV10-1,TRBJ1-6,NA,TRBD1,CASRNRDSVVYNSPLHF,TGCGCCAGCAGGAACCGGGACAGCGTTGTTTATAATTCACCCCTCCACTTT
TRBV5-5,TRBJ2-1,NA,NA,CASSLAGGSSNEQFF,TGTGCCAGCAGCTTGGCCGGGGGATCCTCTAATGAGCAGTTCTTC
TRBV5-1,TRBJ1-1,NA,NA,CASSTTGFNTEAFF,TGCGCCAGCTCAACCACAGGGTTCAACACTGAAGCTTTCTTT
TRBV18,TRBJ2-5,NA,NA,CASSRLRGEQETQYF,TGTGCCAGCTCACGGCTCCGCGGGGAACAAGAGACCCAGTACTTC
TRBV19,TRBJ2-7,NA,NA,CASSERTHTYEQYF,TGTGCCAGTAGCGAAAGGACACATACCTACGAGCAGTACTTC
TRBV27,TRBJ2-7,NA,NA,CASSLVTGQSSYEQYF,TGTGCCAGCAGTTTAGTTACTGGACAGAGCTCCTACGAGCAGTACTTC
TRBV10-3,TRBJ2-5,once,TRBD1,CAIRNDRELQETQYF,TGTGCCATCAGGAACGACAGGGAACTTCAAGAGACCCAGTACTTC
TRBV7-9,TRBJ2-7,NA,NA,CASSHRKGQLLAEQYF,TGTGCCAGCAGCCATCGCAAAGGACAGCTCCTGGCCGAGCAGTACTTC
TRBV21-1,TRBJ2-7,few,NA,CASSTLGGSLVYEQYF,TGTGCCAGCAGCACTCTAGGGGGTAGCTTGGTCTACGAGCAGTACTTC
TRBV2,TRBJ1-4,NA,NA,CASSQDRRATNEKLFF,TGTGCCAGCAGCCAGGACAGACGAGCAACTAATGAAAAACTGTTTTTT
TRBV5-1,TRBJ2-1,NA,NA,CASSSGSGNEQFF,TGCGCCAGCAGCTCCGGGAGCGGCAATGAGCAGTTCTTC
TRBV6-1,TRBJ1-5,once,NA,CASSDRNRDQPQHF,TGTGCCAGCAGTGACCGGAACAGGGATCAGCCCCAGCATTTT
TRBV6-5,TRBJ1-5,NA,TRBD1,CASSRDRGGQPQHF,TGTGCCAGCTCTAGGGACAGGGGCGGTCAGCCCCAGCATTTT
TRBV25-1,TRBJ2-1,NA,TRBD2,CASSLAGGSHEQFF,TGTGCCAGCAGTTTAGCGGGGGGGTCCCATGAGCAGTTCTTC
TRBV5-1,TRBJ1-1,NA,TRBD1,CASSLAWTGLNTEAFF,TGCGCCAGCAGCTTGGCTTGGACAGGCTTGAACACTGAAGCTTTCTTT
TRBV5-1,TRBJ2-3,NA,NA,CASRDGSLRGDTQYF,TGCGCCAGCAGGGACGGGTCTTTAAGGGGGGATACGCAGTATTTT
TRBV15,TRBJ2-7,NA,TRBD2,CATKTSGANYEQYF,TGTGCCACCAAGACTAGCGGGGCGAACTACGAGCAGTACTTC
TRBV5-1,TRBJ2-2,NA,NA,CASSLSVDSLFRELFF,TGCGCCAGCAGCTTAAGTGTGGACAGTCTTTTTAGGGAGCTGTTTTTT
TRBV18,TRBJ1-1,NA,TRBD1,CASSPHSKTVPGQGEAFF,TGTGCCAGCTCACCGCACTCCAAGACGGTCCCGGGACAGGGTGAAGCTTTCTTT
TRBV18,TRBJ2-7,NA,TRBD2,CASSPPPSGGSYEQYF,TGTGCCAGCTCACCACCCCCCAGCGGGGGTTCCTACGAGCAGTACTTC
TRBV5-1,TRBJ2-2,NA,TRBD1,CASSLAGTGSTGELFF,TGCGCCAGCAGCTTGGCCGGGACAGGGAGCACCGGGGAGCTGTTTTTT
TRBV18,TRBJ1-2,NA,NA,CASSPPVRDGYTF,TGTGCCAGCTCACCACCGGTGAGGGATGGCTACACCTTC
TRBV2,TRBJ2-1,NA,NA,CASSELRGIDEQFF,TGTGCCAGCAGTGAACTGCGGGGTATCGATGAGCAGTTCTTC
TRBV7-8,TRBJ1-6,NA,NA,CASSPKSGHLNSPLHF,TGTGCCAGCAGCCCGAAGTCGGGACATCTTAATTCACCCCTCCACTTT
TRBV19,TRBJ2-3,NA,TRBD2,CASRDSGVGDTQYF,TGTGCCAGTAGAGATAGCGGGGTCGGAGATACGCAGTATTTT
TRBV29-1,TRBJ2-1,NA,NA,CSGYTGGPYNEQFF,TGCAGCGGATATACCGGAGGTCCGTACAATGAGCAGTTCTTC
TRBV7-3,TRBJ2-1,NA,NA,CASSLLPGASSYNEQFF,TGTGCCAGCAGCTTGTTACCGGGTGCGTCGTCCTACAATGAGCAGTTCTTC
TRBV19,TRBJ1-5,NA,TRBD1,CASSEGAFYNQPQHF,TGTGCCAGTAGTGAGGGGGCCTTCTACAATCAGCCCCAGCATTTT
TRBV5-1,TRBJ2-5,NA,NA,CASSLAVLPQETQYF,TGCGCCAGCAGCTTGGCCGTTCTTCCTCAGGAGACCCAGTACTTC
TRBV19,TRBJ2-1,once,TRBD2,CASRVAGYNEQFF,TGTGCCAGTAGAGTAGCGGGATACAATGAGCAGTTCTTC
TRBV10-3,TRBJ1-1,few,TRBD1,CAMLTGSTEAFF,TGTGCCATGTTGACAGGGAGCACTGAAGCTTTCTTT
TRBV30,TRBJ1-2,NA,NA,CAWTPGGVDYGYTF,TGTGCCTGGACCCCTGGGGGGGTTGACTATGGCTACACCTTC
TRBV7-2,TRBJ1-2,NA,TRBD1,CASSLTGGTGTLYGYTF,TGTGCCAGCAGCTTGACAGGGGGCACAGGGACGCTCTATGGCTACACCTTC
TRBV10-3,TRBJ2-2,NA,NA,CAISTTGGGTGELFF,TGTGCCATCAGCACGACAGGTGGGGGAACCGGGGAGCTGTTTTTT
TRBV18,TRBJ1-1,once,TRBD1,CASSPPATGPTEAFF,TGTGCCAGCTCACCACCGGCGACAGGGCCCACTGAAGCTTTCTTT
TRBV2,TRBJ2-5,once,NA,CASSDQVPGKQTQYF,TGTGCCAGCAGTGATCAAGTCCCAGGCAAGCAGACCCAGTACTTC
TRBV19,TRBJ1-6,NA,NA,CASSIGADPNSPLHF,TGTGCCAGTAGTATAGGGGCAGATCCCAATTCACCCCTCCACTTT
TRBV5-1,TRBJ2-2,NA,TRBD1,CASSLGTGETGELFF,TGCGCCAGCAGCTTGGGGACAGGGGAAACCGGGGAGCTGTTTTTT
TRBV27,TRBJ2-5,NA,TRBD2,CASTPGGGETQYF,TGTGCCAGCACTCCGGGAGGTGGAGAGACCCAGTACTTC
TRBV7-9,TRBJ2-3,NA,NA,CASSLPRTVTDTQYF,TGTGCCAGCAGCTTACCCAGGACAGTTACAGATACGCAGTATTTT
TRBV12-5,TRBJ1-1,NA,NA,CASGLARITEAFF,TGTGCTAGTGGTTTGGCCAGGATCACTGAAGCTTTCTTT
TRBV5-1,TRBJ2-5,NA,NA,CASSLFSAAEETQYF,TGCGCCAGCAGCTTGTTTTCGGCGGCGGAGGAGACCCAGTACTTC
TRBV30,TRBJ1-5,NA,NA,CAWSKGGGNNQPQHF,TGTGCCTGGAGTAAGGGAGGGGGGAACAATCAGCCCCAGCATTTT
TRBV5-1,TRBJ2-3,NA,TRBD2,CASSWLAGPGFDTQYF,TGCGCCAGCAGCTGGTTAGCGGGGCCCGGTTTTGATACGCAGTATTTT